This T cell receptor beta chain appears in the sequencing data of a study of blood T cells in healthy people across ages. The overall study: Through template switching, about one barcoded beta molecule was captured per two T cells, as measured in model experiments. General study findings and limits: Comparison with aged donors showed that long-lived donors had more naive CD4+ cells and higher diversity.

There are 15 residues in the CDR3. Trimming cost V 3 bases and J 6 bases, with 17 bases left between them. The germline V gene has CDR1 SEHNR and CDR2 FQNEAQ (reference sequence). A remark on this clonotype: The antigen is not known.

Researchers isolated at least 6.5 million PBMCs per sample. A second about 7 to 11 cycle PCR used barcoded and J-beta primers. TCRdb reanalysed the 5' RACE reads using MiXCR and keeps one entry per CDR3 protein. The sample lists about 1,400,000 distinct CDR3 sequences, 42% seen once, with 7.9% in the top ten. The sequencing input was blood. The J gene is TRBJ2-5, the V gene TRBV7-9, with D tentatively TRBD1 or TRBD2 (5 bases each). The receptor was derived from a woman aged 18-29 years in good health. CDR3: CASSLPGTDKKTQYF. CDR3 coding DNA: TGTGCCAGCAGCTTGCCCGGGACCGACAAGAAGACCCAGTACTTC.